The clone carrying this T cell receptor beta chain was recorded many times. The sample is drawn from a study of neurological immune-mediated disorders. TCRdb analysed the 5' RACE reads with MiXCR anew, one entry per CDR3 protein. This sample has 52,000 or so distinct CDR3 sequences; around 3.8% occur once, and the top ten carry more than 1.5%. The CDR3 is 13 amino acids. Germline V CDR1 and CDR2: LNHDA, SQIVND (reference sequence). V was clipped by 9 bases and J by 1 base; unmatched bases: 3. The sequenced material came from CD4+ T cells from blood. The clonotype comes from a woman in her 40s with multiple sclerosis. V is TRBV19 and J is TRBJ2-4, with 7 nucleotides matching TRBD1. The CDR3, as DNA: TGTGCCAGCAGGGGACAGGCCAAAAACATTCAGTACTTC. Translated: CASRGQAKNIQYF. Complete variable domain (other parts from reference TRBV19 and TRBJ2-4): DGGITQSPKYLFRKEGQNVTLSCEQNLNHDAMYWYRQDPGQGLRLIYYSQIVNDFQKGDIAEGYSVSREKKESFPLTVTSAQKNPTAFYLCASRGQAKNIQYFGAGTRLSVL.